The source of this TCR beta chain is a study of PD-1 blockade in classical Hodgkin lymphoma. Background on the study: Patients were given intravenous nivolumab, 3 mg/kg, every 2 weeks. General study findings and limits: CD4+ but not CD8+ TCR diversity rose significantly by C4D1.

This clone was recorded only once. What it recognizes is unknown. Here immunoSEQ multiplex PCR was the method, and the copy in TCRdb shows in-frame clones only, minus some. This sample has about 38,000 clones, with more than 60% found just once. Germline V gene data show CDR1 as SGHTA and CDR2 as FQGNSA. V lost 3 bases and J lost 2, with 11 bases in between. The CDR3 is made up of 14 amino acids. The time point denotes: cycle 4 day 1 (C4D1), after less than 7 weeks of nivolumab. Brentuximab vedotin exposure varied, and every patient relapsed after autologous stem cell transplantation. Sequencing was performed on peripheral blood mononuclear cells (PBMCs), taken before the fourth cycle of nivolumab. The chain employs TRBV7-2 and TRBJ2-7; TRBD1 is a possible D gene (5 bases). This TCR derives from a human donor with classical Hodgkin lymphoma. CDR3 loop: CASSFRRVAYEQYF. In nucleotides, the CDR3 is TGTGCCAGCAGCTTCCGCAGGGTGGCCTACGAGCAGTACTTC.